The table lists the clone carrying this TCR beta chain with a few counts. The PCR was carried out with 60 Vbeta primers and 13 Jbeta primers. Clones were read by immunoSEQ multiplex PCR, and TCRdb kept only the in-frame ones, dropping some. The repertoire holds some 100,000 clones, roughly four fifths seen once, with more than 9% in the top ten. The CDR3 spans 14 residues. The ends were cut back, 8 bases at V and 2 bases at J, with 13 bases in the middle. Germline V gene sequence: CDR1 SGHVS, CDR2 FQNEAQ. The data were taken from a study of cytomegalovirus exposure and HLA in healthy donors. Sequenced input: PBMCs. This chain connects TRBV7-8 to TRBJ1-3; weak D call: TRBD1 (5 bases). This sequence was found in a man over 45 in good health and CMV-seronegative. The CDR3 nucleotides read TGTGCCAGCGGTCAATCAGGGACTGGAAACACCATATATTTT. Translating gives CASGQSGTGNTIYF.